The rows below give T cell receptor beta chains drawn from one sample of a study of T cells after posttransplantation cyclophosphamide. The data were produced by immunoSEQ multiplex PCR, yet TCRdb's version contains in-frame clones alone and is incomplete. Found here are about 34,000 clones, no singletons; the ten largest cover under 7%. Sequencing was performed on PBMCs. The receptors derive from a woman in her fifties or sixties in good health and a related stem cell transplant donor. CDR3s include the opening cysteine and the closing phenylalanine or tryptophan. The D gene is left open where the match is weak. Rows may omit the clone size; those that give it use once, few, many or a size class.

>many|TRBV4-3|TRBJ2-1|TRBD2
CASSRLAGVPHNEQFF
TGCGCCAGCAGCCGCTTAGCGGGAGTCCCCCACAATGAGCAGTTCTTC
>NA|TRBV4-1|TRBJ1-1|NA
CASSPRLRATNTQAFF
TGCGCCAGCAGCCCTCGCCTGAGGGCAACGAACACTCAAGCTTTCTTT
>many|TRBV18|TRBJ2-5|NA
CASSPNRQQETQYF
TGTGCCAGCTCACCAAACAGACAGCAAGAGACCCAGTACTTC
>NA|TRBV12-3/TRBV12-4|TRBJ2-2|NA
CASSLMGQGVTGELFF
TGTGCCAGCAGTTTAATGGGGCAGGGAGTCACCGGGGAGCTGTTTTTT
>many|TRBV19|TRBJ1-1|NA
CASSQTENTEAFF
TGTGCCAGTAGTCAGACAGAGAACACTGAAGCTTTCTTT
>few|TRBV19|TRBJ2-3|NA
CASAGTRFISPLTDTQYF
TGTGCCAGCGCCGGGACACGATTTATCAGCCCCCTCACAGATACGCAGTATTTT
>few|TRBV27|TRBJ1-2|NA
CASSPGVGDIYGYTF
TGTGCCAGCAGCCCAGGGGTCGGGGACATCTATGGCTACACCTTC
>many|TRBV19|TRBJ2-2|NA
CASSIAARTGELFF
TGTGCCAGTAGTATAGCGGCGCGGACCGGGGAGCTGTTTTTT
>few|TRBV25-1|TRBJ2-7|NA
CASTRGVDYEQYF
TGTGCCAGCACTAGAGGAGTCGACTACGAGCAGTACTTC
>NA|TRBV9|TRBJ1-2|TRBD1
CASSVGPPQGIYGYTF
TGTGCCAGCAGCGTAGGCCCCCCACAGGGGATCTATGGCTACACCTTC
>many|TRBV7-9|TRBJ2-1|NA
CASALASAYNEQFF
TGTGCCAGCGCCTTGGCTAGCGCCTACAATGAGCAGTTCTTC
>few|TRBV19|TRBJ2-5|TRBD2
CASSIGGLAGYYQETQYF
TGTGCCAGTAGTATCGGGGGACTAGCGGGCTATTACCAAGAGACCCAGTACTTC
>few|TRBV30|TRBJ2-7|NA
CAWSSYEQYF
TGTGCCTGGAGTTCATACGAGCAGTACTTC
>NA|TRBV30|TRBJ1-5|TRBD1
CAWSVRGQGQGNQPQHF
TGTGCCTGGAGTGTACGAGGGCAGGGACAGGGGAATCAGCCCCAGCATTTT
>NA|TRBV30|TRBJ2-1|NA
CAWSVLGGGSNNEQFF
TGTGCCTGGAGTGTATTGGGCGGGGGCAGTAACAATGAGCAGTTCTTC
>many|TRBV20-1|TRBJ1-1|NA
CSALGTGEAFF
TGCAGTGCCCTGGGTACAGGTGAAGCTTTCTTT
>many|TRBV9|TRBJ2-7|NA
CASSVGEGSGEQYF
TGTGCCAGCAGCGTAGGTGAGGGGTCCGGCGAGCAGTACTTC
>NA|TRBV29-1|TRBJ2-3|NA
CSVGQGSDTQYF
TGCAGCGTTGGTCAGGGGTCAGATACGCAGTATTTT
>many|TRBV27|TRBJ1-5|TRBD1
CASSPSRDRGLHQPQHF
TGTGCCAGCAGCCCATCGCGGGACAGGGGGCTACATCAGCCCCAGCATTTT
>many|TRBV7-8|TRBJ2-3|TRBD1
CASSLEGQFTDTQYF
TGTGCCAGCAGCTTAGAGGGACAGTTCACAGATACGCAGTATTTT
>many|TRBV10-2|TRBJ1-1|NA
CASSEFGTRNTEAFF
TGCGCCAGCAGTGAGTTTGGGACTCGGAACACTGAAGCTTTCTTT
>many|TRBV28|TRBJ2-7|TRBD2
CASNSGGGRALEQYF
TGTGCCAGCAATTCGGGGGGCGGGAGGGCCCTCGAGCAGTACTTC
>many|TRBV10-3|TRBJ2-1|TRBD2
CAISESGGGGYEQFF
TGTGCCATCAGTGAGTCCGGGGGGGGAGGTTATGAGCAGTTCTTC
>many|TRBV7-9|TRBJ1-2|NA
CASSSGTLEYGYTF
TGTGCCAGCAGCTCCGGGACATTGGAATATGGCTACACCTTC
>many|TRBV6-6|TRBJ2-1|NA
CASSYRSGSSYNEQFF
TGTGCCAGCAGTTACCGTAGCGGAAGCTCCTACAATGAGCAGTTCTTC
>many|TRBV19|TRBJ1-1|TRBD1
CASSPNRGFTEAFF
TGTGCCAGTAGTCCTAACAGGGGGTTCACTGAAGCTTTCTTT
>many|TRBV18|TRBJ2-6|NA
CASSPPRAGANVLTF
TGTGCCAGCTCACCCCCCAGGGCAGGGGCCAACGTCCTGACTTTC
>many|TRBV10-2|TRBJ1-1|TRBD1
CASRGDRFTEAFF
TGCGCCAGCAGGGGGGACAGGTTCACTGAAGCTTTCTTT
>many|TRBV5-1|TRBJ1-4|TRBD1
CASSLGDSTNEKLFF
TGCGCCAGCAGCTTGGGGGACAGTACTAATGAAAAACTGTTTTTT
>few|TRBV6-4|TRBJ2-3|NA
CASSDSKPTKDTQYF
TGTGCCAGCAGTGACTCTAAGCCAACCAAAGATACGCAGTATTTT
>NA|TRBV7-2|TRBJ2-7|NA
CASYGGLYSYEQYF
TGTGCCAGCTACGGGGGACTCTATTCCTACGAGCAGTACTTC
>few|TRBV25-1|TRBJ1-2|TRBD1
CASSELVSGGANYGYTF
TGTGCCAGCAGTGAATTAGTGTCAGGGGGCGCAAACTATGGCTACACCTTC
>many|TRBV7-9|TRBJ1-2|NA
CASSLGTGRSIGYTF
TGTGCCAGCAGCTTAGGTACAGGGAGATCGATTGGCTACACCTTC
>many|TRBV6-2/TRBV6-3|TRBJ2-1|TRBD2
CASRLAGGFSEQFF
TGTGCCAGCAGGCTAGCGGGAGGGTTCAGTGAGCAGTTCTTC
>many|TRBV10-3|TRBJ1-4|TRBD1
CAISDGQAEEKLFF
TGTGCCATCAGTGACGGACAGGCGGAGGAAAAACTGTTTTTT
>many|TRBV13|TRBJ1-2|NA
CASSVVQGGYTF
TGTGCCAGCAGCGTCGTACAGGGCGGCTACACCTTC
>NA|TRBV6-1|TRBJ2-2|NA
CASSERGSGELFF
TGTGCCAGCAGTGAAAGGGGGTCCGGGGAGCTGTTTTTT
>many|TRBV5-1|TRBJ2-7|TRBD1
CASSHGQGGIEQYF
TGCGCCAGCAGCCACGGACAGGGAGGCATCGAGCAGTACTTC
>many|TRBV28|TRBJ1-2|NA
CASSFLGTNYGYTF
TGTGCCAGCAGTTTTTTGGGCACGAACTATGGCTACACCTTC
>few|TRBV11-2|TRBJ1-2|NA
CASSGARGSQGYTF
TGTGCCAGCAGCGGGGCTAGGGGGAGTCAGGGCTACACCTTC
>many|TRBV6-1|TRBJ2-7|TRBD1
CASSEAGTASEQYF
TGTGCCAGCAGTGAAGCGGGGACAGCGAGCGAGCAGTACTTC
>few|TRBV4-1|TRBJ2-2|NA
CASSQITGFTGELFF
TGCGCCAGCAGCCAAATTACAGGGTTCACCGGGGAGCTGTTTTTT
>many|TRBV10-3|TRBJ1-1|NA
CAISDRQTEMNTEAFF
TGTGCCATCAGTGATAGACAGACGGAGATGAACACTGAAGCTTTCTTT
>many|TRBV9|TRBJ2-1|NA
CASSAISPGQNNEQFF
TGTGCCAGCAGCGCCATATCACCGGGACAAAACAATGAGCAGTTCTTC
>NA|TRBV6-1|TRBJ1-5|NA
CASSENRLQPQHF
TGTGCCAGCAGTGAAAACAGGCTTCAGCCCCAGCATTTT
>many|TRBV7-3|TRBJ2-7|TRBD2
CASSPGASGTYEQYF
TGTGCCAGCAGCCCCGGGGCTAGCGGAACTTACGAGCAGTACTTC
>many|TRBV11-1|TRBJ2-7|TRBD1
CASSKDRGPHEQYF
TGTGCCAGCAGCAAGGACAGGGGTCCCCACGAGCAGTACTTC